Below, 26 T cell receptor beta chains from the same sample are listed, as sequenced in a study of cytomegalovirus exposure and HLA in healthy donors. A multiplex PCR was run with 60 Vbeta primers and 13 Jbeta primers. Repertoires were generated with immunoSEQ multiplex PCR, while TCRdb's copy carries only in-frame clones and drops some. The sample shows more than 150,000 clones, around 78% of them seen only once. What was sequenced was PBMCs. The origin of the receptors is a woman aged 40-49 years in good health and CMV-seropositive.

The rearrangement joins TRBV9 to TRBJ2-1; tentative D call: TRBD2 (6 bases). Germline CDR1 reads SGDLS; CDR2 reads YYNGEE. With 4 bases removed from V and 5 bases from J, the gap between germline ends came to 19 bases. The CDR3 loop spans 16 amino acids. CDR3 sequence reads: CASSTGGRVGDNEQFF. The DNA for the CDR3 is TGTGCCAGCAGCACAGGAGGGCGGGTTGGCGACAATGAGCAGTTCTTC.

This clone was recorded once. CDR3 sequence (DNA): TGTGCCAGCAGCTCGCAGGGAGGGAGTCAGCCCCAGCATTTT. Translating it yields CASSSQGGSQPQHF. The V and J genes are TRBV7-3 and TRBJ1-5; perhaps TRBD1 as D (5 bases). Germline V lookup: CDR1 SGHTA, CDR2 FQGTGA. This CDR3 spans 14 amino acids. V was cut by 4 bases and J by 6 bases, with 13 bases left in between.

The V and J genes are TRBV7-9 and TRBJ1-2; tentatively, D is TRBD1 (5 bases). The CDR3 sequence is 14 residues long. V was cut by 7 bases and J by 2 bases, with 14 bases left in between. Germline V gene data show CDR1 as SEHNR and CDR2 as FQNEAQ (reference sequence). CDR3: CASTHGALNYGYTF. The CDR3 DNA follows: TGTGCCAGCACTCATGGGGCCCTCAACTATGGCTACACCTTC.

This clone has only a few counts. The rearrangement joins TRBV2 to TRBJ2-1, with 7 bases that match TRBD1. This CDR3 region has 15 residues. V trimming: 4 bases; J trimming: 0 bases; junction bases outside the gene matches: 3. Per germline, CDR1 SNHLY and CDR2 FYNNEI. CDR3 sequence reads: CASSVGGSSYNEQFF. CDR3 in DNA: TGTGCCAGCAGTGTAGGGGGCAGCTCCTACAATGAGCAGTTCTTC.

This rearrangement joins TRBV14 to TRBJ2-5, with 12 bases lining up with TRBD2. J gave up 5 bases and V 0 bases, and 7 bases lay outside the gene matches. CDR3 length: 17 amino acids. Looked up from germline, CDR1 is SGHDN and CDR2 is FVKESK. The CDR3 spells CASSQELPGLAGETQYF. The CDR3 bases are TGTGCCAGCAGCCAAGAACTCCCAGGACTAGCGGGGGAGACCCAGTACTTC.

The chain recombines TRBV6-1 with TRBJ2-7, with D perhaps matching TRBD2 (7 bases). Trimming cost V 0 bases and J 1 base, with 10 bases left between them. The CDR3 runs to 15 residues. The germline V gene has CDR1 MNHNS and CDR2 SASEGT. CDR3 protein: CASSEAGGGSYEQYF. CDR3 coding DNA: TGTGCCAGCAGTGAAGCAGGGGGGGGGTCCTACGAGCAGTACTTC.

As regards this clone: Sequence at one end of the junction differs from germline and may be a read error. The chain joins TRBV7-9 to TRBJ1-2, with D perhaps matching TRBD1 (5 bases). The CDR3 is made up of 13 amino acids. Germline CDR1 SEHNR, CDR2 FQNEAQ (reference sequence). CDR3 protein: CSSSREGYFGYTF. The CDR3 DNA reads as TGTTCCAGCAGCAGGGAGGGATATTTTGGCTACACCTTC.

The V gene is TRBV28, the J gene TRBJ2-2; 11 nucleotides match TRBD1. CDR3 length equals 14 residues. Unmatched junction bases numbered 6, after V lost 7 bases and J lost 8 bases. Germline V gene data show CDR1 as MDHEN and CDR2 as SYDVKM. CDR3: CASMEGQGVGELFF. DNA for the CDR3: TGTGCCAGCATGGAGGGACAGGGGGTGGGGGAGCTGTTTTTT.

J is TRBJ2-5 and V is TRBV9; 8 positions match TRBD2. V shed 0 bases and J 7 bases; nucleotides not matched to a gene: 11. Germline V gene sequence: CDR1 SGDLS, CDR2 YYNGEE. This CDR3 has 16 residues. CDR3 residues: CASSVDGSGAGGTQYF. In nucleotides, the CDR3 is TGTGCCAGCAGCGTAGACGGTAGCGGGGCCGGAGGGACCCAGTACTTC.

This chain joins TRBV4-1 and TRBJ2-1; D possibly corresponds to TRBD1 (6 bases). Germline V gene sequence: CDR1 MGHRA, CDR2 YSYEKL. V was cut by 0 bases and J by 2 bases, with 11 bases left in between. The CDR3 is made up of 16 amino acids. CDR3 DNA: TGCGCCAGCAGCCAAGAAGGGACAAGAACCTACAATGAGCAGTTCTTC. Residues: CASSQEGTRTYNEQFF.

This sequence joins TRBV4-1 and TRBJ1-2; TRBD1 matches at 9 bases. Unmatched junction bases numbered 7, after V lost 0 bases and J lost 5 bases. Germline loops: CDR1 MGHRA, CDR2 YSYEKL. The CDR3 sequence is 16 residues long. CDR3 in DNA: TGCGCCAGCAGCCAAGAATCCGCGACAGGGGGGTATGGCTACACCTTC. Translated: CASSQESATGGYGYTF.

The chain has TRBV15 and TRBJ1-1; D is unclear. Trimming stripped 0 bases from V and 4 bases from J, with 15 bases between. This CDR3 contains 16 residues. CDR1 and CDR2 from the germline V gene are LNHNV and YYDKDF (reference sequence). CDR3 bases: TGTGCCACCAGCAGAGATCTATCCCGGGTAAGCACTGAAGCTTTCTTT. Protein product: CATSRDLSRVSTEAFF.

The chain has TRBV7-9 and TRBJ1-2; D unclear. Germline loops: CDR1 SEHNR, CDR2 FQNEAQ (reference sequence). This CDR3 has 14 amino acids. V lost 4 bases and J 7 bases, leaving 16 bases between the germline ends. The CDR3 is CASSSEIIAGGYTF. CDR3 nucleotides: TGTGCCAGCAGCTCCGAGATTATCGCCGGTGGCTACACCTTC.

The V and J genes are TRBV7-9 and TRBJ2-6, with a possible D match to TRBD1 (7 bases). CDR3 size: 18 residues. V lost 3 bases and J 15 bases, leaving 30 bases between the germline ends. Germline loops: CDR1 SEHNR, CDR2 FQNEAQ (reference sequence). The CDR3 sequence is CASSLSRGTASGANSLTF. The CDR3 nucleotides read TGTGCCAGCAGCTTGTCCCGCGGGACAGCCTCTGGGGCCAACAGCCTGACTTTC.

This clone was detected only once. The CDR3 coding sequence is TGTGCCAGTACGCGTAAGGGGCGTTTTACCGGCTACACCTTC. Translation: CASTRKGRFTGYTF. V gene TRBV19 combines with J gene TRBJ1-2; TRBD1 is a possible D gene (5 bases). V lost 7 bases, J lost 8 bases, and 20 bases lay in between. Germline loops: CDR1 LNHDA, CDR2 SQIVND (reference sequence). The CDR3 loop spans 14 amino acids.

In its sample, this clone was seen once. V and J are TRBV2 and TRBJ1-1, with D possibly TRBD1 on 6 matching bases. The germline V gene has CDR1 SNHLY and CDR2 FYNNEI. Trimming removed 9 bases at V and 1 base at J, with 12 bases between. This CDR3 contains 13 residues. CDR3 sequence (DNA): TGTGCCAGTACAGGGTTGGAGAACACTGAAGCTTTCTTT. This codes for CASTGLENTEAFF.

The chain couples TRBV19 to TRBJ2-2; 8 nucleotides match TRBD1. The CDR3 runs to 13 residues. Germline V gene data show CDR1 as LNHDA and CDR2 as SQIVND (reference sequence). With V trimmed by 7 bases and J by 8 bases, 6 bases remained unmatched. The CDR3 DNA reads TGTGCCAGTACTCACAGGGGGGCTGGGGAGCTGTTTTTT. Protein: CASTHRGAGELFF.

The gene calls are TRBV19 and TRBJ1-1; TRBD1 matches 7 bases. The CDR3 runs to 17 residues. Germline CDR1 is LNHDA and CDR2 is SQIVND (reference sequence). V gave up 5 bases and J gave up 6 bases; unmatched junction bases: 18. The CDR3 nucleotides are TGTGCCAGTAGTCAGATTCCAGGGGGACAGTTCGGCGCTGAAGCTTTCTTT. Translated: CASSQIPGGQFGAEAFF.

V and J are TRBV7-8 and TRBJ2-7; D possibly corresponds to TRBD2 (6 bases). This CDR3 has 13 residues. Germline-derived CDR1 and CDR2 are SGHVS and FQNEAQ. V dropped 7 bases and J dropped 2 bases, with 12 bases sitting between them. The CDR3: CASTPAGPYEQYF. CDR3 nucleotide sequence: TGTGCCAGCACCCCGGCGGGGCCCTACGAGCAGTACTTC. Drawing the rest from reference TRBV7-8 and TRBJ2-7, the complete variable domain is GAGVSQSPRYKVAKRGQDVALRCDPISGHVSLFWYQQALGQGPEFLTYFQNEAQLDKSGLPSDRFFAERPEGSVSTLKIQRTQQEDSAVYLCASTPAGPYEQYFGPGTRLTVT.

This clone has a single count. The chain's CDR3 is CAWDQQVEGNEQYF. CDR3 coding DNA: TGTGCCTGGGACCAGCAGGTGGAGGGGAACGAGCAGTACTTC. The V gene is TRBV30, the J gene TRBJ2-7; the D gene is possibly TRBD2 (6 bases). The germline V and J ends were trimmed by 5 bases and 5 bases, with 19 bases remaining between them. CDR1 is GTSNPN, CDR2 SVGIG, per germline (reference sequence). This CDR3 region has 14 residues.

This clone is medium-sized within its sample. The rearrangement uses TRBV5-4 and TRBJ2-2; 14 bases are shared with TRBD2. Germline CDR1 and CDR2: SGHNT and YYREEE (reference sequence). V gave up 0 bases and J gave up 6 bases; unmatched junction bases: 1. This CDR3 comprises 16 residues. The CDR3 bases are TGTGCCAGCAGCTTGGGACTAGCGGGGGGGCCCGGGGAGCTGTTTTTT. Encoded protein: CASSLGLAGGPGELFF.

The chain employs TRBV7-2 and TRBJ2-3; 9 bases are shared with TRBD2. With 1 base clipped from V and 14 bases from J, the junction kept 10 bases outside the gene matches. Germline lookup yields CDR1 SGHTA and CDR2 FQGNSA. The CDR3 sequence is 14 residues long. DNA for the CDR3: TGTGCCAGCAGCTTAGTGGCCGCGGGGGGGCCGGTGTATTTT. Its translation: CASSLVAAGGPVYF.

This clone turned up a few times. CDR3 nucleotides: TGTGCCAGCAGCTTGGTCCACACGAACACTGAAGCTTTCTTT. This encodes CASSLVHTNTEAFF. The chain has TRBV5-5 and TRBJ1-1; no clear D gene. There are 14 residues in the CDR3. V gave up 0 bases and J gave up 1 base, with 7 bases separating them. The germline V gene encodes CDR1 SGHKS and CDR2 YYEKEE (reference sequence).

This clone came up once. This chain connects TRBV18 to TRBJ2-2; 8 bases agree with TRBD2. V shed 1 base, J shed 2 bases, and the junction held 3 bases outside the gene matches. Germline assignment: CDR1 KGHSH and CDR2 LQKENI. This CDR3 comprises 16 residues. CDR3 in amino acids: CASSPRTSGNTGELFF. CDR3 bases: TGTGCCAGCTCACCACGAACTAGCGGAAACACCGGGGAGCTGTTTTTT.

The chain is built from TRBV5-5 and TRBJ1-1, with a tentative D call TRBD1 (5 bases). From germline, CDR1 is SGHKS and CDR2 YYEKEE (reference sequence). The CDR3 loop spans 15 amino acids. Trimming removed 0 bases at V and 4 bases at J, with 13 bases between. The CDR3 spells CASSLGWGLGTEAFF. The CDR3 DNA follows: TGTGCCAGCAGCTTGGGTTGGGGCTTGGGCACTGAAGCTTTCTTT.

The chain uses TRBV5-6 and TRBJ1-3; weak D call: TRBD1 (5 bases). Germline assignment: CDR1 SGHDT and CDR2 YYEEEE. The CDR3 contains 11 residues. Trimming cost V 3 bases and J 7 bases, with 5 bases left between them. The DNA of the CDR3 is TGTGCCAGCAGCTCAGGGAACACCATATATTTT. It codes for CASSSGNTIYF.